The entry below gives a single T cell receptor beta chain sequence along with its context. No antigen is known for it. Per-nucleotide qualities are absent, and no much larger clonotype sits a single base away. The entry originates in a study of T cell responses to AZD1222 COVID-19 vaccine (dated by TCRdb to 2020 to 2022). At the level of the whole study: Because spike-specific TCR depth and breadth did not differ between the two schedules, AZD1222 recipients who got a second dose at roughly 4 weeks were pooled with those who got a second dose at roughly 12 weeks. TCR sequencing covered fewer than 250 trial participants: 200 to 220 given two doses of AZD1222 and 26 given two doses of MenACWY control vaccine. Enrollment into the trials was organized by age into subgroups of 18-55, 56-69 and 70-plus years, and those subgroups contained about 160, 30 and 59 TCR-sequenced participants, respectively. Results and caveats for the whole study, not just this receptor: Conclusions about previously exposed vaccinees are limited, since just five or six AZD1222 recipients were seropositive for SARS-CoV-2 at baseline. Most participants were white British and females outnumbered males, and the authors suggested that clonal diversity may have been underestimated. The vaccine-associated CD4 TCRs covered the entire spike protein, and the dominant responses fell in regions 160-218 and 743-854. Epitopes outside the regions mutated in the B.1.351 and B.1.1.7 variants were reportedly recognized by nearly half of the unique spike-specific TCRs. Because no day 14 peak-response samples were available, repertoires were characterized only after the peak T cell response. In the small 56-69-year group, the increase in depth fell short of significance, most likely because of low power. A significant rise in spike-specific TCR breadth and depth was observed after two AZD1222 doses relative to day 0 and relative to MenACWY recipients.

The CDR3 regions of human TCRbeta chains were analyzed by immunosequencing. The paper's processing steps were these. TCRs in the repertoires were compared against a reference library of SARS-CoV-2-specific TCRs that had been generated with the MIRA antigen-specificity platform. Breadth was defined as the fraction of unique TCRs that were SARS-CoV-2-associated, and depth was defined as the fraction of total T cells that were SARS-CoV-2-associated. Using the MIRA data, each spike-specific TCR was mapped to the spike region that the TCR reacts to and placed in a CD4 or CD8 class. Log10-transformed breadth and depth values were compared by one-way ANOVA with Sidak's multiple comparisons tests. The immuneACCESS repertoire file appears here via TCRdb, limited to in-frame rearrangements. These files lack a portion of the clones; in checked studies, under half of the deficit traces to unresolved V genes, and the cause of the others is not known. Clone size and the V and J calls come from that table; the DNA yielded D and trimming. For this sample there are 150,000 to 200,000 clones; about nine tenths appear just once. 2.5% to 3% of the sample rests with the top ten.

The time point label on this specimen signifies: baseline before first vaccination. The vaccinee samples were drawn from two UK trials, COV001 and COV002, one of which was a single-blind randomized controlled phase 2/3 trial testing AZD1222 (ChAdOx1 nCoV-19) in healthy adults. For TCRbeta chain sequencing, PBMC samples from trial participants were taken at day 0 and at day 28 after the second dose. Taken from cysteine to phenylalanine, the CDR3 has 13 residues. Only CDR3 DNA remains: 39 bases, in frame from the first base. As encoded in the germline V gene (reference sequence), CDR1 is LGHDT while CDR2 is YNNKEL. At the junction V is shortened by 6 bases and J by 7 bases; bases outside the gene matches: 8.

Recombination joined TRBV3-1 (or the pseudogene TRBV3-2) with TRBJ1-2, with 7 bases in between that match TRBD1. The sequence derives from an adult in good health. Source: peripheral blood, taken on day 0 of AZD1222 vaccination. The base sequence is TGTGCCAGCAGACGAGGGGGCCTGAGTGGCTACACCTTC. Translated, it reads CASRRGGLSGYTF.